The text below deals with one T cell receptor (beta chain). This clonotype has more than one count but fewer than ten. Its antigen target is currently unknown. The sample holds no much larger clone one base away, and base qualities are not on file. This sample is drawn from a study of T-cell reconstitution after alpha-beta-depleted transplantation in children (dated by TCRdb to about 2016). Looking at the study overall: The study quantitatively tracked T-cell immune reconstitution after TCRalphabeta/CD19-depleted allogeneic hematopoietic cell transplantation in children using TCR repertoire profiling.

The trim is 7 bases for V and 2 bases for J, with a gap of 19 bases between the germline ends. The germline V gene yields SNHLY for CDR1 and FYNNEI for CDR2. The CDR3 holds 16 amino acids from the cysteine to the phenylalanine. The entry retains the CDR3 DNA only, 48 bases that are in frame from base 1. Broader findings and caveats from the paper: Over the following months the frequencies of hyperexpanded clones went down, and after one year T-cell counts and TCRbeta diversity were mostly credited to newly produced T cells. In some patients, the high TCRbeta diversity seen at day 60 was put down to recipient T cells and intrathymic progenitors that had survived conditioning. About two months after transplant, the apparently early recovery of alphabetaT-cell counts reportedly depended on just several hundred clones that had expanded rapidly and came from non-depleted graft cells.

This specimen's treatment or condition label, per the study, means: allogeneic hematopoietic cell transplantation with graft depleted of TCRalphabeta T cells and CD19 B cells. The transplant recipients were children given TCRalphabeta/CD19-depleted allogeneic hematopoietic cell grafts. Library generation was performed with PCR. TCRdb lists the instrument as Illumina HiSeq 2500. To normalize quantification of the TCRbeta repertoire, the TCR libraries were built with molecular barcoding that relied on unique molecular identifiers. TCRdb redid the processing of the public reads, applying fastp at Q25 and MiXCR, and retained in-frame beta chains. Each entry is one CDR3 protein sequence, shown with its most common DNA and genes. The sample contains 500,000 to 650,000 distinct CDR3 sequences, 10% to 15% of them found a single time. The top ten hold around 2% of the sample.

The TCR originated in a male patient younger than 18 who had a stem cell transplant for acute myeloid leukemia, so the T cells may come from the graft donor. Here the chain combines TRBV2 and TRBJ2-3; TRBD2 might be the D gene, on 6 matching bases. The sequencing used PBMCs, mostly from graft donor cells, collected 360 days after TCRalphabeta/CD19-depleted stem cell transplant. The sequence in DNA is TGTGCCAGCACTCTCCGGCCGCGGGGCTACACAGATACGCAGTATTTT. It codes for CASTLRPRGYTDTQYF.